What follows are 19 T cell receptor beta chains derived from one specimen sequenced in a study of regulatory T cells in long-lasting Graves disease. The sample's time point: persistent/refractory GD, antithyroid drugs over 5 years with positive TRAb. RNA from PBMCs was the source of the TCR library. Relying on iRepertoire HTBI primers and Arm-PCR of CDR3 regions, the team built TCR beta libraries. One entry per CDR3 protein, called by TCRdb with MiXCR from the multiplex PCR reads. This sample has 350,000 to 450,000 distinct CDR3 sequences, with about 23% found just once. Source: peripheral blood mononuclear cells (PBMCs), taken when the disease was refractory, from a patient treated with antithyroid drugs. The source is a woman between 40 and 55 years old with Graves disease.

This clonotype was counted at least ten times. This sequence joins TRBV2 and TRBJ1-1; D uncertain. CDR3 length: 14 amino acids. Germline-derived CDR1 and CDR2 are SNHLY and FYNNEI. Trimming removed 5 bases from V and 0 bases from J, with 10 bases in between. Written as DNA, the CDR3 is TGTGCCAGCAGTTCCTTAGCGCTGAACACTGAAGCTTTCTTT. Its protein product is CASSSLALNTEAFF.

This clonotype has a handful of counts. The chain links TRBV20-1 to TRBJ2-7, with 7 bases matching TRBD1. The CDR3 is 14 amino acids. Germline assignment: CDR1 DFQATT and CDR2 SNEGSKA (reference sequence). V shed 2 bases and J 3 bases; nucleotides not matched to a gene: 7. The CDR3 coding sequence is TGCAGTGCTAGACTGGGACAGCTATTCTACGAGCAGTACTTC. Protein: CSARLGQLFYEQYF.

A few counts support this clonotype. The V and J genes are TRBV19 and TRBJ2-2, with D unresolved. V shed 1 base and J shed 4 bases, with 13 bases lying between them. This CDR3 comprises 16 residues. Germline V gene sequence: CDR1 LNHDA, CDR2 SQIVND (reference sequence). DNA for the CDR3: TGTGCCAGTAGTATAGCGCGTGGGGTAGGCACCGGGGAGCTGTTTTTT. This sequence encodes CASSIARGVGTGELFF.

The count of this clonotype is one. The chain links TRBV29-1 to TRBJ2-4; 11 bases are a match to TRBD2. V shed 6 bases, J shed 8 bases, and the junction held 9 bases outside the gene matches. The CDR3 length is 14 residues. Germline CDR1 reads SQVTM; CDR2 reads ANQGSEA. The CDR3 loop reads CSVAGLAGDYIQYF. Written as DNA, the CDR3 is TGCAGCGTGGCTGGACTAGCGGGTGATTACATTCAGTACTTC. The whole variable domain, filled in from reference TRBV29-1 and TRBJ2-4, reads SAVISQKPSRDICQRGTSLTIQCQVDSQVTMMFWYRQQPGQSLTLIATANQGSEATYESGFVIDKFPISRPNLTFSTLTVSNMSPEDSSIYLCSVAGLAGDYIQYFGAGTRLSVL.

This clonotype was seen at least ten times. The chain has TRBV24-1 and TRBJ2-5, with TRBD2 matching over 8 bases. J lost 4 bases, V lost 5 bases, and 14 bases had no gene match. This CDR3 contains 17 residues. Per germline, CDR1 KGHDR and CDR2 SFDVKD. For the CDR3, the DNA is TGTGCCACCAGTGCTCGAAGCGGGCTAGCGGGCGCAGAGACCCAGTACTTC. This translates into CATSARSGLAGAETQYF.

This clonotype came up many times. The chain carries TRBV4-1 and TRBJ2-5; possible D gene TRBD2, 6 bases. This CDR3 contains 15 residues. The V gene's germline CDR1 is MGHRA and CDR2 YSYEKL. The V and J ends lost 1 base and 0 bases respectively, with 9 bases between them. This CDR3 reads CASSQGLAYQETQYF. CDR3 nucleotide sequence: TGCGCCAGCAGCCAAGGCCTAGCGTACCAAGAGACCCAGTACTTC.

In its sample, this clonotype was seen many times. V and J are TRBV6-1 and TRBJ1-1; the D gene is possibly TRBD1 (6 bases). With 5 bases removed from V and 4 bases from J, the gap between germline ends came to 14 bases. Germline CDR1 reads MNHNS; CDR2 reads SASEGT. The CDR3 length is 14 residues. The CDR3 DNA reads TGTGCCAGCAGTAGAAACAGGGAGGGCACTGAAGCTTTCTTT. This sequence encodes CASSRNREGTEAFF.

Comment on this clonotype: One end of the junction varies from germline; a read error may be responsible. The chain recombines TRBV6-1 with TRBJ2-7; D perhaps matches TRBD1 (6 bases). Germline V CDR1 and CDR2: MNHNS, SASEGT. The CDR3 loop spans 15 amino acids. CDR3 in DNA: TGTGCCGGCAGTATTGGACAGAACCTCCTCTACGAGCAGTACTTC. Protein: CAGSIGQNLLYEQYF.

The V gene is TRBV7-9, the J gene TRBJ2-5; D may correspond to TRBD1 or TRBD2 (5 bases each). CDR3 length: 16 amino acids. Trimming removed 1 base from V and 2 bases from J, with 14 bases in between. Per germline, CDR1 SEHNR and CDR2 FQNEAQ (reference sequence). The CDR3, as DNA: TGTGCCAGCAGCTTAGGGTCAGCGGCAGGGCAAGAGACCCAGTACTTC. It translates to CASSLGSAAGQETQYF.

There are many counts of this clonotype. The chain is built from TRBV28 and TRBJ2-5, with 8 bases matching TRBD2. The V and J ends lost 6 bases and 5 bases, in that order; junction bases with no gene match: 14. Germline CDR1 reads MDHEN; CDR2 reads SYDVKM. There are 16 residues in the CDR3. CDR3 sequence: CASRPKRLASRETQYF. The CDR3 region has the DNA TGTGCCAGCAGACCCAAACGACTAGCGTCACGGGAGACCCAGTACTTC.

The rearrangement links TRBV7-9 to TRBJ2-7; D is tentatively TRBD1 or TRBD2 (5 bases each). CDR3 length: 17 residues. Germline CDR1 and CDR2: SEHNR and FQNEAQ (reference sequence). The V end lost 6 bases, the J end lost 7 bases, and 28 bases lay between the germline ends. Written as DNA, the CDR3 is TGTGCCAGCAGGCCTGGGCCGGGACGGCTCGGGTCGATGGAGCAGTACTTC. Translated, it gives CASRPGPGRLGSMEQYF.

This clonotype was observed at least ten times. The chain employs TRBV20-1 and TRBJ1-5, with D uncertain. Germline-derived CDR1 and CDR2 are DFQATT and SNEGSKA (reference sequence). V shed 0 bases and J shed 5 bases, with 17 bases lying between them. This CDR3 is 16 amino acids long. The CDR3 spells CSARDSGSGNHQPQHF. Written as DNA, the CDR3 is TGCAGTGCTAGAGATTCGGGCAGTGGGAACCATCAGCCCCAGCATTTT.

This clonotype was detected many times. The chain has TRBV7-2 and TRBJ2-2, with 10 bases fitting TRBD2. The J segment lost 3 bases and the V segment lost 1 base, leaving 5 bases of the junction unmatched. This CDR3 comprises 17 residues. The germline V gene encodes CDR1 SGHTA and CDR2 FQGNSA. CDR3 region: CASSLVRLAGDTGELFF. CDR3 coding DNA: TGTGCCAGCAGCTTAGTGAGGCTAGCGGGAGACACCGGGGAGCTGTTTTTT.

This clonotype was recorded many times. CDR3 region: CSVDPGQGSYEQYF. The CDR3 region has the DNA TGCAGCGTTGACCCGGGACAGGGGTCCTACGAGCAGTACTTC. The chain links TRBV29-1 to TRBJ2-7; 10 nucleotides match TRBD1. The CDR3 extends over 14 amino acids. Germline CDR1 reads SQVTM; CDR2 reads ANQGSEA. Trimming at V came to 3 bases and at J to 1 base, leaving 3 bases not matched to a gene.

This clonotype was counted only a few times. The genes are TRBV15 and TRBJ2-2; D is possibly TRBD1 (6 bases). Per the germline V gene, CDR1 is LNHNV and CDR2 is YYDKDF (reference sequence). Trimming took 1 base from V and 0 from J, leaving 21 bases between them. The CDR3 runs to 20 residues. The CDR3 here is CATSRGTAYLQPANTGELFF. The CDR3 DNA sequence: TGTGCCACCAGCAGAGGGACAGCTTATTTACAGCCCGCGAACACCGGGGAGCTGTTTTTT.

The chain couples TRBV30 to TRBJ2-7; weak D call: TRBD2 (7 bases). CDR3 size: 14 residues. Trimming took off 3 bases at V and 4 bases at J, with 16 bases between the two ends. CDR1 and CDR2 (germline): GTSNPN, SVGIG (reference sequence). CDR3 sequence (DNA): TGTGCCTGGAGGATCGGGGGGCGGAGGTACGAGCAGTACTTC. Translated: CAWRIGGRRYEQYF. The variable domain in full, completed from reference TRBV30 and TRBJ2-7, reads SQTIHQWPATLVQPVGSPLSLECTVEGTSNPNLYWYRQAAGRGLQLLFYSVGIGQISSEVPQNLSASRPQDRQFILSSKKLLLSDSGFYLCAWRIGGRRYEQYFGPGTRLTVT.

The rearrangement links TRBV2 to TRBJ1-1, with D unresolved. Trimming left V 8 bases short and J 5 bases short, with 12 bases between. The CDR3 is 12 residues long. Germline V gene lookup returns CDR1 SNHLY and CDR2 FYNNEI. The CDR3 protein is CASGTPGTEAFF. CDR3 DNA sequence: TGTGCCAGCGGAACACCCGGGACTGAAGCTTTCTTT.

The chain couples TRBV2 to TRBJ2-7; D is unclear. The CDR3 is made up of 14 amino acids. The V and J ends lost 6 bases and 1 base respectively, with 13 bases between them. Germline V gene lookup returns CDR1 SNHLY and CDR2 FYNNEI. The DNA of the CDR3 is TGTGCCAGCAGCTCGTGGATAGAGTCCTACGAGCAGTACTTC. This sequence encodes CASSSWIESYEQYF.

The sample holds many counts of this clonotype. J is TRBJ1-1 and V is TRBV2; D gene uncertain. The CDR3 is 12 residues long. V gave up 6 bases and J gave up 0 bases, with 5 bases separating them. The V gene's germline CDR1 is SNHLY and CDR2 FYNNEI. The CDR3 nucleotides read TGTGCCAGCAGGGATTTGAACACTGAAGCTTTCTTT. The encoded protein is CASRDLNTEAFF.